One sample yielded the 5 T cell receptor beta chains listed below, sequenced in a study of blood T cell repertoires in COVID-19. The table came from immunoSEQ multiplex PCR; TCRdb's copy has only in-frame clones and leaves some out. The table records 90,000 to 100,000 clones, 86% of them present only once. The sequencing sample was made of peripheral blood. Source of these receptors: a man aged 45 to 65 with acute or convalescent COVID-19.

The sample holds a few counts of this clone. The chain combines TRBV18 with TRBJ2-3, with 7 bases identical to TRBD1. The V segment lost 1 base and the J segment 5 bases; nucleotides outside the gene matches: 3. The germline CDR1 and CDR2 sequences are KGHSH and LQKENI. The CDR3 loop spans 14 amino acids. CDR3 amino acids: CASSPQGAGDTQYF. Here the CDR3 DNA reads TGTGCCAGCTCACCACAGGGGGCAGGAGATACGCAGTATTTT.

The rearrangement joins TRBV5-1 to TRBJ2-1; 9 nucleotides agree with TRBD2. V dropped 5 bases and J dropped 4; count of bases not matched to a gene: 7. The CDR3 runs to 15 residues. The germline CDR1 and CDR2 sequences are SGHRS and YFSETQ. Written as DNA, the CDR3 is TGCGCCAGCAGGTATACTAGCGGGCAATACAATGAGCAGTTCTTC. This translates into CASRYTSGQYNEQFF.

This clone was picked up a small number of times. The chain uses TRBV3-1 (or the pseudogene TRBV3-2) and TRBJ1-3, with 8 bases identical to TRBD1. V trimming: 1 base; J trimming: 4 bases; junction bases outside the gene matches: 0. The CDR3 has 14 amino acids. Looked up from germline, CDR1 is LGHDT and CDR2 is YNNKEL (reference sequence). DNA for the CDR3: TGTGCCAGCAGCCAAGCAGGGGGCGGAAACACCATATATTTT. Amino acid sequence: CASSQAGGGNTIYF.

J is TRBJ2-1 and V is TRBV7-2; 11 nucleotides agree with TRBD2. There are 16 residues in the CDR3. Germline-derived CDR1 and CDR2 are SGHTA and FQGNSA. The trim removed 5 bases at V and 7 bases at J, leaving 10 bases unmatched. CDR3 nucleotide sequence: TGTGCCAGCAGCACCACCGGGACTAGCGGAATGAATGAGCAGTTCTTC. As protein: CASSTTGTSGMNEQFF.

This clone was counted once. The chain is built from TRBV11-3 and TRBJ2-7; D is perhaps TRBD2 (6 bases). V was pared by 0 bases and J by 4 bases, with 10 bases between. The CDR3 is 14 amino acids. Germline CDR1 and CDR2: SGHNT and YENEEA. The chain's CDR3 is CASSLDWRGYEQYF. The CDR3 DNA reads as TGTGCCAGCAGCTTAGATTGGCGGGGATACGAGCAGTACTTC.